Shown below are 22 T cell receptor beta chains from a single sample sequenced in a study of blood T cells in healthy people across ages. For the second PCR, which ran for about 7 to 12 cycles, a sample-barcoded 5' primer and a J-beta primer mix were used. TCRdb analysed the 5' RACE reads with MiXCR anew, one entry per CDR3 protein. The sample has some 920,000 distinct CDR3 sequences, roughly 50% seen once; the top ten hold about a fifth. The sample comprised blood. The receptor set was obtained from a woman aged 55-69 years in good health.

A single count supports this clonotype. The V and J genes are TRBV4-3 and TRBJ2-6; 10 bases map to TRBD1. Germline loops: CDR1 LGHNA, CDR2 YSLEER. With V trimmed by 4 bases and J by 1 base, 7 bases remained unmatched. The length of the CDR3 is 18 residues. CDR3 sequence (DNA): TGCGCCAGCAGCCGGCGCGGGACAGGGGTATCTGGGGCCAACGTCCTGACTTTC. Residues: CASSRRGTGVSGANVLTF.

This clonotype was seen many times. J is TRBJ2-7 and V is TRBV29-1, with D maybe TRBD2 (5 bases). CDR1 and CDR2 (germline): SQVTM, ANQGSEA. V lost 5 bases and J lost 4, with 21 bases in between. The CDR3 is made up of 15 amino acids. CDR3 sequence: CSVIQTTETGYEQYF. Written as DNA, the CDR3 is TGCAGCGTTATCCAAACGACCGAAACGGGATACGAGCAGTACTTC.

CDR3 in DNA: TGTGCCAGCAGTTACTACGGGACAGGCGGTGCTGGGGCCAACGTCCTGACTTTC. Protein product: CASSYYGTGGAGANVLTF. The chain employs TRBV6-2 or TRBV6-3 and TRBJ2-6; 8 nucleotides align to TRBD1. Trimming at V came to 1 base and at J to 2 bases, leaving 7 bases not matched to a gene. CDR3 length: 18 amino acids. CDR1 is MNHEY, CDR2 SVGEGT, per germline.

The V call is TRBV2, the J call TRBJ2-7; a weak D match, TRBD1 (6 bases). The germline V gene has CDR1 SNHLY and CDR2 FYNNEI. This CDR3 has 16 amino acids. Trimming took off 3 bases at V and 3 bases at J, with 18 bases between the two ends. The CDR3 protein is CASSDSRTAYNYEQYF. The CDR3 DNA follows: TGTGCCAGCAGTGACAGCAGGACAGCTTACAACTACGAGCAGTACTTC.

As concerns this clonotype: It is unclear where the CDR3 begins or ends on the DNA, so no DNA is shown, and the CDR3 is as TCRdb lists it. The V call is TRBV28, the J call TRBJ1-1. Germline V CDR1 and CDR2: MDHEN, SYDVKM. The length of the CDR3 is 19 amino acids, counting both ends. This CDR3 reads CASSFVNEQFFGPGYEAFF.

The V and J genes are TRBV7-2 and TRBJ1-6; unclear D gene. Trimming took off 5 bases at V and 0 bases at J, with 14 bases between the two ends. This CDR3 contains 17 residues. From germline, CDR1 is SGHTA and CDR2 FQGNSA. The CDR3: CASSPRQASSYNSPLHF. CDR3 sequence (DNA): TGTGCCAGCAGCCCTCGCCAGGCCAGCTCCTATAATTCACCCCTCCACTTT.

The rearrangement uses TRBV5-1 and TRBJ2-3; D may be TRBD2 (5 bases). Trimming stripped 4 bases from V and 5 bases from J, with 14 bases between. Germline CDR1 and CDR2: SGHRS and YFSETQ. The CDR3 loop spans 14 amino acids. In DNA, the CDR3 is TGCGCCAGCAGCCCGGGAAGGACCCAAGATACGCAGTATTTT. It codes for CASSPGRTQDTQYF.

There are a few counts of this clonotype. This chain links TRBV5-6 with TRBJ1-1; no reliable D call. The CDR3 extends over 15 amino acids. V lost 2 bases to trimming and J lost 3 bases, with 14 bases between them. Germline V gene lookup returns CDR1 SGHDT and CDR2 YYEEEE. The CDR3 spells CASSFRSWADTEAFF. For the CDR3, the DNA is TGTGCCAGCAGCTTCAGATCTTGGGCGGACACTGAAGCTTTCTTT.

This clonotype has only one observation. The genes are TRBV5-1 and TRBJ1-4; a weak D match, TRBD1 (6 bases). V lost 3 bases, J lost 5 bases, and 14 bases lay in between. Germline V gene sequence: CDR1 SGHRS, CDR2 YFSETQ. This CDR3 contains 15 residues. This CDR3 reads CASSWEDRVNEKLFF. CDR3 in DNA: TGCGCCAGCAGCTGGGAGGACAGAGTGAATGAAAAACTGTTTTTT.

This chain uses TRBV4-1 with TRBJ2-1; D unclear. The CDR3 extends over 16 amino acids. The ends were cut back, 0 bases at V and 6 bases at J, with 15 bases in the middle. CDR1 is MGHRA, CDR2 YSYEKL, per germline. CDR3 nucleotides: TGCGCCAGCAGCCAAGATCCGGCTCCCGGCCTCAATGAGCAGTTCTTC. Its protein is CASSQDPAPGLNEQFF.

This chain connects TRBV12-3 or TRBV12-4 to TRBJ2-5; no clear D gene. This CDR3 comprises 15 residues. Trimming pared 3 bases from V and 2 bases from J, leaving 13 bases between. The chain's CDR3 is CASSLTRPNQETQYF. CDR3 nucleotide sequence: TGTGCCAGCAGTTTGACCAGGCCGAATCAAGAGACCCAGTACTTC.

The chain uses TRBV12-3 or TRBV12-4 and TRBJ1-5; 7 nucleotides line up with TRBD1. Trimming cost V 6 bases and J 6 bases; bases outside gene matches: 14. The CDR3 loop spans 16 amino acids. In DNA form, the CDR3 reads TGTGCCAGCAGCCCCGCCACCTACAGGGGCCTTCAGCCCCAGCATTTT. Its translation is CASSPATYRGLQPQHF.

At least ten counts were recorded for this clonotype. The rearrangement uses TRBV29-1 and TRBJ2-5; D is unresolved. V was pared by 8 bases and J by 3 bases, with 10 bases between. The CDR3 spans 11 residues. The V gene's germline CDR1 is SQVTM and CDR2 ANQGSEA. CDR3 protein: CSPKFKETQYF. Written as DNA, the CDR3 is TGCAGCCCGAAGTTCAAAGAGACCCAGTACTTC.

At least ten counts were recorded for this clonotype. Its ends do not fully match the called genes, so a read error is possible. This rearrangement joins TRBV5-1 to TRBJ2-1, with D possibly TRBD2 on 5 matching bases. CDR3 length: 12 amino acids. The V gene's germline CDR1 is SGHRS and CDR2 YFSETQ. The CDR3 bases are TGTGCCAGCAGCTGGACTGGCAATGAGCAGTTCTTC. This codes for CASSWTGNEQFF.

This clonotype showed up just once. V usage is TRBV5-5 and J usage is TRBJ2-3; TRBD1 is a possible D gene (6 bases). V was clipped by 0 bases and J by 6 bases, with 11 bases between them. The CDR3 length is 14 residues. Per germline, CDR1 SGHKS and CDR2 YYEKEE (reference sequence). The CDR3, as DNA: TGTGCCAGCAGCTTGGCCAGGGGATCGGATACGCAGTATTTT. It specifies CASSLARGSDTQYF.

This clonotype was observed a few times. This chain joins TRBV2 and TRBJ2-5; 7 bases line up with TRBD1. CDR3 length: 15 amino acids. CDR1 SNHLY and CDR2 FYNNEI come from the germline V gene. V gave up 7 bases and J gave up 1 base; unmatched junction bases: 9. CDR3 DNA sequence: TGTGCCAGCACCAGTCGACAGGGCGGCCAAGAGACCCAGTACTTC. Translation gives CASTSRQGGQETQYF.

This clonotype showed up just a few times. The chain combines TRBV12-3 or TRBV12-4 with TRBJ2-1; 14 bases line up with TRBD2. V gave up 5 bases and J gave up 2 bases; unmatched junction bases: 8. CDR3 length: 18 residues. CDR3 nucleotide sequence: TGTGCCAGCAGTCCAGGGACTAGCGGGAGCTTCCCCTACAATGAGCAGTTCTTC. It codes for CASSPGTSGSFPYNEQFF.

This clonotype was recorded a few times. V gene TRBV27 combines with J gene TRBJ2-3; 8 bases line up with TRBD1. From germline, CDR1 is MNHEY and CDR2 SMNVEV (reference sequence). Losses at the gene ends were 3 bases for V and 2 bases for J; bases not matched to a gene: 1. This CDR3 has 14 amino acids. CDR3 sequence reads: CASSLTGVTDTQYF. CDR3 coding DNA: TGTGCCAGCAGTTTGACAGGGGTCACAGATACGCAGTATTTT.

This chain links TRBV5-1 with TRBJ2-5; D remains unclear. V was pared by 6 bases and J by 11 bases, with 29 bases between. The CDR3 runs 16 residues. Per germline, CDR1 SGHRS and CDR2 YFSETQ. CDR3 nucleotide sequence: TGCGCCAGCAACGACCTAAGGCTAAAAAATAACAATGAGCAGTACTTC. Translated, it gives CASNDLRLKNNNEQYF.

This clonotype was seen only a few times. The chain links TRBV28 to TRBJ2-7; a possible D gene is TRBD2 (7 bases). Trimming pared 8 bases from V and 4 bases from J, leaving 21 bases between. CDR3 length: 15 residues. Looked up from germline, CDR1 is MDHEN and CDR2 is SYDVKM. CDR3 sequence (DNA): TGTGCCAGCGCCCCACGATCGGGGGGCTGGTACGAGCAGTACTTC. It encodes CASAPRSGGWYEQYF.

J is TRBJ2-7 and V is TRBV4-1, with unresolved D. The assigned J gene may be wrong: the sequence end matches TRBJ2-5 better. This CDR3 region has 13 residues. The V gene's germline CDR1 is MGHRA and CDR2 YSYEKL. CDR3 sequence: CASSQESLETQYF. CDR3 DNA sequence: TGCGCCAGCAGCCAAGAGTCACTGGAGACCCAGTACTTC.

This clonotype was seen a few times. The chain employs TRBV29-1 and TRBJ2-1; possible D gene TRBD1, 6 bases. This CDR3 spans 15 amino acids. Per germline, CDR1 SQVTM and CDR2 ANQGSEA. Trimming shortened V by 6 bases and J by 9 bases, and 24 bases separated the two germline ends. The CDR3 loop reads CSVAVGTTNLGEQFF. In nucleotides, the CDR3 is TGCAGCGTCGCCGTCGGGACAACGAATTTGGGTGAGCAGTTCTTC.